These 5 T cell receptor beta chains were all obtained from the same sample, sequenced in a study of metastatic and nonmetastatic thyroid tumors. No treatment had been given to any patient before thyroid surgery. MiXCR was used by TCRdb to re-call the PCR reads. The table includes 21,000 or so clones, more than 9% detected once. The sequenced material came from blood. The receptors come from a male donor with papillary thyroid cancer or a benign thyroid nodule (not recorded which). Some clones in this sample may be carry-over from other donors' samples.

This chain uses TRBV6-4 with TRBJ1-1, with TRBD1 identical over 9 bases. V shed 5 bases, J shed 6 bases, and the junction held 7 bases outside the gene matches. Germline-derived CDR1 and CDR2 are MRHNA and SNTAGT. This CDR3 comprises 14 residues. The CDR3 sequence is CASSPSTGGAEAFF. The CDR3 DNA reads TGTGCCAGCAGTCCTTCGACAGGGGGGGCTGAAGCTTTCTTT.

This clone was detected ten times or more. One junction end disagrees with the germline gene, perhaps due to a read error. The chain carries TRBV2 and TRBJ2-1; D might be TRBD2 (6 bases). This CDR3 spans 13 amino acids. Germline CDR1 SNHLY, CDR2 FYNNEI. The CDR3 DNA is TGTGTCAGCACTGGGACTCGTGGGGTTGAGCAGTTCTTC. Amino acids: CVSTGTRGVEQFF.

This clone was recorded many times. The J gene is TRBJ2-7, the V gene TRBV13; D possibly matches TRBD1 or TRBD2 (5 bases each). The germline CDR1 and CDR2 sequences are PRHDT and FYEKMQ (reference sequence). CDR3 size: 14 residues. Trimming left V 5 bases short and J 0 bases short, with 11 bases between. CDR3 loop: CASSPGPSSYEQYF. CDR3 nucleotide sequence: TGTGCCAGCAGCCCGGGGCCAAGCTCCTACGAGCAGTACTTC.

This clone came up many times. A much larger clonotype is one base distant, so this may be a read error. Other DNA sequences in the same sample also yield this CDR3. The chain couples TRBV2 to TRBJ2-1; 7 bases line up with TRBD1. This CDR3 has 11 residues. Germline CDR1 reads SNHLY; CDR2 reads FYNNEI. The CDR3 region is CAGRGGGEQFF. DNA for the CDR3: TGTGCCGGAAGAGGGGGCGGTGAGCAATTCTTC.

This clone was observed at least ten times. The chain uses TRBV5-1 and TRBJ1-4; 10 bases align to TRBD1. Trimming removed 4 bases from V and 8 bases from J; junction bases left unmatched: 5. CDR1 is SGHRS and CDR2 is YFSETQ in the germline V gene. This CDR3 has 14 residues. The CDR3 is CASSMGQGYEKLFF. The CDR3 bases are TGCGCCAGCAGCATGGGACAGGGGTACGAAAAACTGTTTTTT.